The 5 T cell receptor beta chains below were found in one sample sequenced in a study of shared clonotypes between healthy human individuals. Only in-frame clones appear in the TCRdb table, and some are missing; sequencing was by immunoSEQ multiplex PCR. The data hold millions of clones, with roughly 91% observed a single time. Naivety among CD8 cells was defined by CD45RO negativity and positive CCR7 selection, thereby excluding terminally differentiated effector memory CD45RA+ cells. Source material: naive CD8+ T cells from PBMCs. The receptors were sampled from a young man in good health. Some clones in this sample may be carry-over from other donors' samples.

V usage is TRBV19 and J usage is TRBJ1-2; 9 bases are a match to TRBD1. J was trimmed by 1 base and V by 6 bases; bases with no gene match: 15. The germline V gene encodes CDR1 LNHDA and CDR2 SQIVND (reference sequence). CDR3 length equals 18 residues. DNA for the CDR3: TGTGCCAGTAGGAATTTCCCGGGACAGGGAGTAATTAACTATGGCTACACCTTC. Its translation: CASRNFPGQGVINYGYTF.

This clone was recorded once. J is TRBJ2-2 and V is TRBV29-1; TRBD1 is a possible D gene (6 bases). Germline CDR1 and CDR2: SQVTM and ANQGSEA. There are 13 residues in the CDR3. The V gene lost 6 bases and the J gene lost 5 bases, with 13 bases spanning the gap. CDR3 nucleotides: TGCAGCGTAAGGACAGTCAGGACCGGGGAGCTGTTTTTT. Translation gives CSVRTVRTGELFF.

The rearrangement links TRBV7-2 to TRBJ2-7; D may be TRBD2 (6 bases). Trimming left V 5 bases short and J 4 bases short, with 12 bases between. Germline V gene lookup returns CDR1 SGHTA and CDR2 FQGNSA. The CDR3 extends over 13 amino acids. This chain's CDR3 is CASSPRLGYEQYF. The CDR3 bases are TGTGCCAGCAGCCCCAGACTAGGATACGAGCAGTACTTC.

CDR3 sequence reads: CASSPRDGLNYGYTF. The CDR3, as DNA: TGTGCCAGCAGTCCAAGGGACGGCCTTAACTATGGCTACACCTTC. The chain employs TRBV27 and TRBJ1-2; D is perhaps TRBD1 (5 bases). Trimming took off 5 bases at V and 1 base at J, with 14 bases between the two ends. Germline CDR1 is MNHEY and CDR2 is SMNVEV (reference sequence). CDR3 size: 15 residues.

This rearrangement joins TRBV28 to TRBJ1-6; maybe TRBD1 (5 bases). Trimming removed 6 bases from V and 1 base from J, with 16 bases in between. The CDR3 length is 17 residues. Germline V gene data show CDR1 as MDHEN and CDR2 as SYDVKM. CDR3 sequence: CASRMPGRRSYNSPLHF. DNA for the CDR3: TGTGCCAGCAGAATGCCGGGACGGCGATCCTATAATTCACCCCTCCACTTT.